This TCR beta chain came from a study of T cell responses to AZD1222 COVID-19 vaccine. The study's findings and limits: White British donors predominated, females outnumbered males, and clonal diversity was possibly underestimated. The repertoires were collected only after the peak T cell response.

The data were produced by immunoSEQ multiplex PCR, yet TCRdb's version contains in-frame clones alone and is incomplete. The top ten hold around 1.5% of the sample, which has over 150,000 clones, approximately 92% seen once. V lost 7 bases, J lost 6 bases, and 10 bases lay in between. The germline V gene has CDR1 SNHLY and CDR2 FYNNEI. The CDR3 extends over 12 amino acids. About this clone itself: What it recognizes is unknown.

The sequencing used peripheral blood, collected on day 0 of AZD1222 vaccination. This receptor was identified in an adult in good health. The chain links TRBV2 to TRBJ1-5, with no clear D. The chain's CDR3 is CASKAGAQPQHF. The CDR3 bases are TGTGCCAGCAAAGCTGGAGCTCAGCCCCAGCATTTT.